Described below is a single T cell receptor beta chain sequence and its context. Its antigen is currently unknown. This PCR relied on a set of 60 Vbeta primers and 13 Jbeta primers. Only in-frame clones appear in the TCRdb table, and some are missing; sequencing was by immunoSEQ multiplex PCR. The profile covers about 76,000 clones, with under 80% appearing a single time and 4.9% taken by the ten largest. The source of the sample is a study of cytomegalovirus exposure and HLA in healthy donors. The CDR3 sequence is 15 residues long. Germline-derived CDR1 and CDR2 are LGHNT and FRNRAP. V was trimmed by 5 bases and J by 2 bases, leaving 14 bases between them. Points from the study as a whole: A later analysis showed HLA-associated TCR beta chains outstripping equally common others in clonal expansion. In a later analysis, 16,951 TCR beta sequences were associated with HLA alleles at 0.05 false discovery rate. V- and J-gene trimming of TCR beta was linked (in a later analysis) to a missense DCLRE1C variant. Associated with cytomegalovirus, according to the listing, were around 170 TCR beta chains.

This rearrangement joins TRBV12-5 to TRBJ2-3; possibly TRBD2 for D (6 bases). Sequenced material: PBMCs. The receptor was isolated from a man in his 60s in good health and CMV-seropositive. The CDR3, as DNA: TGTGCTAGTGGTCGGGGACTCCTGGACACAGATACGCAGTATTTT. The encoded protein is CASGRGLLDTDTQYF.